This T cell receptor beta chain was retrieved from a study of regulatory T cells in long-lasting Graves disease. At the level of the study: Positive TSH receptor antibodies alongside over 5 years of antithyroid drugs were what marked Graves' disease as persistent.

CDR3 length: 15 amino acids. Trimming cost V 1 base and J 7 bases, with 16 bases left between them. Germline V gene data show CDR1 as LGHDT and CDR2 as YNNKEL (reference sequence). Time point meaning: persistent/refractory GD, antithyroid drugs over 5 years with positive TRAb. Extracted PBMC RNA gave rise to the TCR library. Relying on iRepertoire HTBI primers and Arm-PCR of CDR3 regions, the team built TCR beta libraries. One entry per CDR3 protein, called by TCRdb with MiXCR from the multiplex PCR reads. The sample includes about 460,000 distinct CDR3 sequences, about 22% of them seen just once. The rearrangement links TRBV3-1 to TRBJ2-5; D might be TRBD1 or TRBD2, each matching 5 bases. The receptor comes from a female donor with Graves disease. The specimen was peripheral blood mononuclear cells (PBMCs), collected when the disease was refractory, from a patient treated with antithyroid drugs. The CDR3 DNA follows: TGTGCCAGCAGCCAAGTCCAGGGCTTTGGAGGGACCCAGTACTTC. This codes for CASSQVQGFGGTQYF.